This T cell receptor beta chain was captured by sequencing in a study of blood T cell repertoires in COVID-19. Turning to the study itself: From T cells, B-cell-depleted T cells, or PBMCs came the material, which was cDNA or gDNA.

Seattle patients were enrolled during active infection and followed longitudinally. Original methodology: Nucleated cell counts were estimated from reference gene primer amplification. Sequenced by immunoSEQ multiplex PCR; TCRdb stores in-frame clones only, minus some. V, J and clone size are taken as reported in that table, and D and trimming were inferred from the DNA itself. The sample consists of 300,000 to 400,000 clones, about nine tenths of them appearing once. The CDR3 totals 14 residues. The ends were cut back, 2 bases at V and 5 bases at J, with 9 bases in the middle. Germline assignment: CDR1 MDHEN and CDR2 SYDVKM. This clone turned up a few times.

The V gene is TRBV28, the J gene TRBJ1-4; D not resolved. Sample: peripheral blood. This receptor was taken from a woman in her 70s with COVID-19, enrolled during active disease. This chain's CDR3 is CASSLRGPNEKLFF. In nucleotides, the CDR3 is TGTGCCAGCAGTTTAAGAGGTCCGAATGAAAAACTGTTTTTT. Full variable domain (missing parts from reference TRBV28 and TRBJ1-4): DVKVTQSSRYLVKRTGEKVFLECVQDMDHENMFWYRQDPGLGLRLIYFSYDVKMKEKGDIPEGYSVSREKKERFSLILESASTNQTSMYLCASSLRGPNEKLFFGSGTQLSVL.